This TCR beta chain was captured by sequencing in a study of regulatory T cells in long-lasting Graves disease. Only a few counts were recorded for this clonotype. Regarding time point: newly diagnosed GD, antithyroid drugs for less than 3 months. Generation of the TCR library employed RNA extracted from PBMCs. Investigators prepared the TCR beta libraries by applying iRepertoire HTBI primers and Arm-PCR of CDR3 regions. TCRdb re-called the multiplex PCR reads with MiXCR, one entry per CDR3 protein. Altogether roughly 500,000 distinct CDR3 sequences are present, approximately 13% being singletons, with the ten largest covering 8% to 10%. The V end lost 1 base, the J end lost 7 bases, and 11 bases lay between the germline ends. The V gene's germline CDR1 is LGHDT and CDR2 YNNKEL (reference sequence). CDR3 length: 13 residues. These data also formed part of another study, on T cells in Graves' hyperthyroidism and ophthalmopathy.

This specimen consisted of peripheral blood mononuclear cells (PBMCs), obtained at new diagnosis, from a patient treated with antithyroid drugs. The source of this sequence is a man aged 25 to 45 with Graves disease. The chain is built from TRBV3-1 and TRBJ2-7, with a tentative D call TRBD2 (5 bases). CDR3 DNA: TGTGCCAGCAGCCAAGTGTGGTCGGGGGAGCAGTACTTC. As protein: CASSQVWSGEQYF.